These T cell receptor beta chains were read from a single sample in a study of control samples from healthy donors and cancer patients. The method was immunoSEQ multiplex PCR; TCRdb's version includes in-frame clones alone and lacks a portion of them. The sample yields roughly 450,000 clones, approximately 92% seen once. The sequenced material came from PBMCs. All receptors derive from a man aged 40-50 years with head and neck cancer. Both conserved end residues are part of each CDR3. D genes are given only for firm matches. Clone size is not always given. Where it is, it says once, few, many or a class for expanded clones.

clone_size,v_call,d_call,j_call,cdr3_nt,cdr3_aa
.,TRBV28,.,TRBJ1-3,TGTGCCAGCAGTCCCTCCCGGACCGCCGGAAACACCATATATTTT,CASSPSRTAGNTIYF
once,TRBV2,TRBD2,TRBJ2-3,TGTGCCAGCAGGAGCGGGAGGGAGTTGGGGGCAGATACGCAGTATTTT,CASRSGRELGADTQYF
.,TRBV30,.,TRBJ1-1,TGTGCCTGGAGTGGGGGGGTAGGGTGGACTGAAGCTTTCTTT,CAWSGGVGWTEAFF
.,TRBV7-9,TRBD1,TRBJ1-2,TGTGCCAGCAGCTTAGAGGAACAGGGGGCAAATGGCTACACCTTC,CASSLEEQGANGYTF
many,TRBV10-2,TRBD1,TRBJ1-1,TGCGCCAGCACCATAAACAGGGGCACTGAAGCTTTCTTT,CASTINRGTEAFF
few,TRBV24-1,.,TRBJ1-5,TGTGCCACCAGTGTTGCCGGAAGCAATCAGCCCCAGCATTTT,CATSVAGSNQPQHF
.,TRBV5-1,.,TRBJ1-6,TGCGCCAGCAGCCTCCAGGTTAGGGGTTCCAATTCACCCCTCCACTTT,CASSLQVRGSNSPLHF
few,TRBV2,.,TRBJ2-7,TGTGCCAGCAGTGAAGCGGAGGCGACCGAGCAGTACTTC,CASSEAEATEQYF
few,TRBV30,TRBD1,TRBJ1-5,TGTGCCTGGAGTCCCCAGGGGGCGCTCTATCAGCCCCAGCATTTT,CAWSPQGALYQPQHF
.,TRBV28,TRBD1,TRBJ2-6,TGTGCCAGCAGCTCCGTCGGGACAGGCGTCTCTGGGGCCAACGTCCTGACTTTC,CASSSVGTGVSGANVLTF
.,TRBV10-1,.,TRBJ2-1,TGCGCCAGCAGTGAGTCAAGGGGAGTTGAGCAGTTCTTC,CASSESRGVEQFF
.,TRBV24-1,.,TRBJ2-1,TGTGCCACCAGTGATAGTACAAGGAGGGGAAATGATGAGCAGTTCTTC,CATSDSTRRGNDEQFF
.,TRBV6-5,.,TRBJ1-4,TGTGCCAGCACCCGGGCCGTTAATGAAAAACTGTTTTTT,CASTRAVNEKLFF
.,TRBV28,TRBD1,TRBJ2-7,TGTGCCAGGGACAGGGGTCCCGAGCAGTACTTC,CARDRGPEQYF
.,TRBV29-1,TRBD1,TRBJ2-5,TGCAGCGCTGAGGACAGGGCACAAGAGACCCAGTACTTC,CSAEDRAQETQYF
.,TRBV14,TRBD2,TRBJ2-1,TGTGCCAGCAGCCAACATGAGACTAGCGTTATAGATGAGCAGTTCTTC,CASSQHETSVIDEQFF
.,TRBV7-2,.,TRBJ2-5,TGTGCCAGCAGCCGGAGTCCGGCGGTCCAAGAGACCCAGTACTTC,CASSRSPAVQETQYF
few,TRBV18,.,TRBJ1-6,TGTGCCAGCTCACCAGAACAGACTTATAATTCACCCCTCCACTTT,CASSPEQTYNSPLHF
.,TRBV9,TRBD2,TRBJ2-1,TGTGCCAGCAGCTTTAGCGGGGCCTACAATGAGCAGTTCTTC,CASSFSGAYNEQFF
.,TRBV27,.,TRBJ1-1,TGTGCCAGCAGTTTGGCCATGAACACTGAAGCTTTCTTT,CASSLAMNTEAFF
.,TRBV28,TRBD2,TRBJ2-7,TGTGCCAGCAGTTCTAGCGGGGGCTACGAGCAGTACTTC,CASSSSGGYEQYF
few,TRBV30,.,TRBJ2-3,TGTGCCTGGAGTCCTTATCGGAAGGGCACAGATACGCAGTATTTT,CAWSPYRKGTDTQYF
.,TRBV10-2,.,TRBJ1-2,TGCGCCAGCACCTCCCTGGGGCAGGGAAACTATGGCTACACCTTC,CASTSLGQGNYGYTF
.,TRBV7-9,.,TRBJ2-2,TGTGCCAGCAGCTTACCCCCGACGGGTGCGAACACCGGGGAGCTGTTTTTT,CASSLPPTGANTGELFF
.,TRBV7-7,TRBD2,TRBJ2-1,TGTGCTAGCAGCTTAACAAGCGGGACCTTATACAATGAGCAGTTCTTC,CASSLTSGTLYNEQFF
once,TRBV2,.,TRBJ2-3,TGTGCCAGCAGCCCTTTGGCAGGCCCAAGCACAGATACGCAGTATTTT,CASSPLAGPSTDTQYF
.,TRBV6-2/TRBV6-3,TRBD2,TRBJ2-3,TGTGCCAGCAGCTTCTCACCCTGGACTAGCGATGCAGATACGCAGTATTTT,CASSFSPWTSDADTQYF
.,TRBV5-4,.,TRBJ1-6,TGTGCCAGCAGCCCGACAGATTATAATTCACCCCTCCACTTT,CASSPTDYNSPLHF
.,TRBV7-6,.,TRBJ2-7,TGTGCCCCCTGTCCTGGCGAGCAGTACTTC,CAPCPGEQYF
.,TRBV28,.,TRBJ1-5,TGTGCCAGCACCCATGGCGTTTATAGCAATCAGCCCCAGCATTTT,CASTHGVYSNQPQHF
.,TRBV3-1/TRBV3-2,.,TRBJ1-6,TGTGCCAGCCAAAACGTAGAAAATTCACCCCTCCACTTT,CASQNVENSPLHF
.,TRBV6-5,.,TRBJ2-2,TGTGCCAGCAGTTACGCAGGATTTCAAACCGGGGAGCTGTTTTTT,CASSYAGFQTGELFF
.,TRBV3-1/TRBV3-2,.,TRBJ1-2,TGTGCCAGCAGCCAAGATCTATTTGGCTACACCTTC,CASSQDLFGYTF
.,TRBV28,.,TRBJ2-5,TGTGCCAGCAGTTTATCCACAGGATACCGACAAGAGACCCAGTACTTC,CASSLSTGYRQETQYF
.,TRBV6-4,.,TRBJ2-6,TGTGCCAGCAGTGAGCAGGCTGGGGCCAACGTCCTGACTTTC,CASSEQAGANVLTF
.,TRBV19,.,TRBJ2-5,TGTGCCAGTTCCCCGGGTCCGGCGGGCCAGACCCAGTACTTC,CASSPGPAGQTQYF
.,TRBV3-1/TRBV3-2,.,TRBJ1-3,TGTGCCAGCAGCCCCCGAGAGGCGGGAAACACCATATATTTT,CASSPREAGNTIYF
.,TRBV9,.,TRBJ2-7,TGTGCCAGCAGACGAGGGCAGGCAGGCGAGCAGTACTTC,CASRRGQAGEQYF
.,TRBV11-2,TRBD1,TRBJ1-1,TGTGCCAGCAGCCCGCTCCAGGGGGCAGTAGGGTACACTGAAGCTTTCTTT,CASSPLQGAVGYTEAFF
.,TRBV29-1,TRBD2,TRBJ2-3,TGCAGCGTTGAACGGCGGGAGGGGAGCACAGATACGCAGTATTTT,CSVERREGSTDTQYF
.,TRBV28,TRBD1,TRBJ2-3,TGTGCCAGCACTTTAACCCCGGGACAGGGGGCAGATACGCAGTATTTT,CASTLTPGQGADTQYF